The entry that follows covers one T cell receptor (beta chain) sequence. Its antigen is unknown. TCRdb's table, derived via immunoSEQ multiplex PCR, lists solely in-frame clones and lacks some. Here the sample spans about 40,000 clones, 79% being singletons. The CDR3 length is 14 residues. Germline loops: CDR1 MNHNS, CDR2 SASEGT. The V and J ends lost 2 bases and 6 bases, in that order; junction bases with no gene match: 4. This specimen comes from a study of radiotherapy plus CTLA-4 blockade in lung cancer. Background on the study: Disease control reached over 30%, with objective responses in 15% to 20%.

Study-level findings and limits: Early clone dynamics of blood T cells, plus interferon-beta, reportedly predicted response best. The study found tumor-derived TCR clones expanded in blood after radiotherapy plus ipilimumab.

This TCR came from a human donor with non-small cell lung cancer that progressed on radiotherapy plus ipilimumab. The chain recombines TRBV6-1 with TRBJ2-3, with 8 bases lining up with TRBD2. Sequenced material: peripheral blood, taken from a patient treated with radiotherapy plus ipilimumab. CDR3 loop: CASSERGGRDTQYF. CDR3 coding DNA: TGTGCCAGCAGTGAACGGGGGGGGCGGGATACGCAGTATTTT.